This T cell receptor beta chain was sequenced in a study of T cells in Graves' hyperthyroidism and ophthalmopathy. There were TCR beta CDR3 regions amplified from RNA transcripts. First-round RT-PCR of the TCR CDR3 relied on the HTBI primer set. TCRdb reanalysed the multiplex PCR reads using MiXCR and keeps one entry per CDR3 protein. The table has roughly 170,000 distinct CDR3 sequences, over 8% seen once. The PBMCs were taken from 10 ml of fresh peripheral blood. Ten or more counts support this clonotype. Trimming removed 6 bases at V and 0 bases at J, with 12 bases between. Per the germline V gene, CDR1 is DFQATT and CDR2 is SNEGSKA (reference sequence). CDR3 length equals 14 residues.

Sequencing used blood. The source is a young woman with Graves' hyperthyroidism that later progressed to Graves' ophthalmopathy. V is TRBV20-1 and J is TRBJ1-3; a weak D match, TRBD1 (6 bases). This CDR3 reads CSATNRDSGNTIYF. CDR3 coding DNA: TGCAGTGCAACTAACAGGGACTCTGGAAACACCATATATTTT.